This TCR beta chain was sequenced in a study of blood T cell repertoires in COVID-19. Turning to the study itself: Spain, Italy and the United States supplied samples that represented acute and convalescent COVID-19.

Some clones are missing from TCRdb's copy, which holds only in-frame ones; the method was immunoSEQ multiplex PCR. This sample has approximately 480,000 clones, with 87% found just once. Recovered participants had two consecutive negative NP/OP PCR tests, healthcare professional clearance, or symptom resolution. Looked up from germline, CDR1 is KGHSH and CDR2 is LQKENI. The CDR3 contains 14 residues. The V and J ends lost 2 bases and 5 bases, in that order; junction bases with no gene match: 5. The receptor was derived from a young woman who had recovered from COVID-19. The specimen sequenced was PBMCs or T cells enriched from blood (not recorded which). The chain combines TRBV18 with TRBJ1-1; 7 bases map to TRBD1. The CDR3 loop is CASSPRQGDTEAFF. For the CDR3, the DNA is TGTGCCAGCTCACCAAGACAGGGTGATACTGAAGCTTTCTTT.